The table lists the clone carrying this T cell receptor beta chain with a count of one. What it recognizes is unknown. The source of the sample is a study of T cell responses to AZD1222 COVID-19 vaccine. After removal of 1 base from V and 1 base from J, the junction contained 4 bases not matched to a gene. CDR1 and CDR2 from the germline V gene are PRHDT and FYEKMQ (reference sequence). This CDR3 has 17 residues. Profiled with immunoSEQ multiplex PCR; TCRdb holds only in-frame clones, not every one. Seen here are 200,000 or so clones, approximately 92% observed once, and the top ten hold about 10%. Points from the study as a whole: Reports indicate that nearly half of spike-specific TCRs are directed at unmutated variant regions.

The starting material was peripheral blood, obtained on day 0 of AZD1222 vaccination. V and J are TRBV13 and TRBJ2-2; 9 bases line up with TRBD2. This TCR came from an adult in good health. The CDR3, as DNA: TGTGCCAGCAGCTTAGTGACTAGCGGATTGAACACCGGGGAGCTGTTTTTT. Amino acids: CASSLVTSGLNTGELFF.